This entry is about one T cell receptor beta chain. Its antigen is currently unknown. TCRdb reprocessed the RT-PCR reads via MiXCR and lists one record per CDR3 protein. The repertoire includes about 520,000 distinct CDR3 sequences, around 25% of them detected once, and approximately 2% sits in the top ten. The CDR3 loop spans 14 amino acids. CDR1 and CDR2 from the germline V gene are MNHEY and SVGEGT. Trimming took off 2 bases at V and 4 bases at J, with 10 bases between the two ends. The sample comes from a study of response to subunit inactivated influenza vaccine. Regarding the study as a whole: New T cells are recruited in small numbers by each seasonal influenza vaccination, according to the authors' suggestion.

The sequencing here drew on CD4+ T cells sorted from PBMCs, taken 5 days after vaccination. This chain links TRBV6-2 or TRBV6-3 with TRBJ2-3; D assignment may be TRBD1 or TRBD2 (6 bases each). The TCR was taken from a man aged 50-60 years who received an inactivated influenza vaccine. CDR3 sequence reads: CASSYKGGADTQYF. Here the CDR3 DNA reads TGTGCCAGCAGTTACAAGGGGGGAGCAGATACGCAGTATTTT.